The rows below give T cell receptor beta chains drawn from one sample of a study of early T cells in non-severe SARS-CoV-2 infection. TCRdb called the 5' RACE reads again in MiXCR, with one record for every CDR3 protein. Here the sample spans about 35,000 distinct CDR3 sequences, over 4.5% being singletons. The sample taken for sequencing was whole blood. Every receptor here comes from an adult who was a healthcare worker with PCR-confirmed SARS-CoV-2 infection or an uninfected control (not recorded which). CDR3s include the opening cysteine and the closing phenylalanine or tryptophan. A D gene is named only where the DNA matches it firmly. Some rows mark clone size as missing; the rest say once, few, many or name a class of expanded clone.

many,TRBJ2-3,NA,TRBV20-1,CSAPTSTTGDTQYF,TGCAGTGCTCCCACCAGCACAACAGGAGATACGCAGTATTTT
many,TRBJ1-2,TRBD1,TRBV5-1,CASSLKGAGYGYTF,TGCGCCAGCAGCTTGAAGGGGGCTGGCTATGGCTACACCTTC
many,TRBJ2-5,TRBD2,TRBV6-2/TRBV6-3,CASSQTSGGFRSPSETQYF,TGTGCCAGCAGTCAAACTAGCGGGGGGTTCCGGTCCCCTTCGGAGACCCAGTACTTC
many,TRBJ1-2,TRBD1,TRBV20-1,CSAKSGTGSGYTF,TGCAGTGCAAAATCCGGGACAGGGAGCGGCTACACCTTC
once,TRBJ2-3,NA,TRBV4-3,CASSPAAVSTDTQYF,TGCGCCAGCAGCCCCGCGGCGGTCAGCACAGATACGCAGTATTTT
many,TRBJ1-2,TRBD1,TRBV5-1,CASSLWGQGHGYTF,TGCGCCAGCAGCTTATGGGGACAGGGCCATGGCTACACCTTC
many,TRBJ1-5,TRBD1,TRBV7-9,CASSLTGAPAPQHF,TGTGCCAGCAGCTTGACAGGGGCCCCGGCGCCCCAGCATTTT
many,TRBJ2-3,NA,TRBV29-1,CSVGLTDTQYF,TGCAGCGTTGGGCTTACAGATACGCAGTATTTT
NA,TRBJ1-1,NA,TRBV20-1,CSAKGGRGVSTEAFF,TGCAGTGCTAAGGGGGGGAGAGGAGTATCCACTGAAGCTTTCTTT
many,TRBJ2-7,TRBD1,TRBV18,CASSARDSNYEQYF,TGTGCCAGCTCCGCCCGGGACAGTAACTACGAGCAGTACTTC
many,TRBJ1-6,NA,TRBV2,CASSGQYNSPLHF,TGTGCCAGCAGCGGACAGTATAATTCACCCCTCCACTTT
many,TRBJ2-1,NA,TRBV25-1,CASSPNSLATSSYNEQFF,TGTGCCAGCAGTCCGAATTCTTTAGCCACCAGCTCCTACAATGAGCAGTTCTTC
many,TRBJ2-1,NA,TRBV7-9,CASSLSAVSDEQFF,TGTGCCAGCAGTCTTAGTGCAGTGTCGGATGAGCAGTTCTTC
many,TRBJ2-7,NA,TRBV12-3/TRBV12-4,CASSLYYEQYF,TGTGCCAGCAGTCTGTACTACGAGCAGTACTTC
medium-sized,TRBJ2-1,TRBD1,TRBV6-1,CASTTGTGPDEQFF,TGTGCCAGCACCACCGGGACAGGACCCGATGAGCAGTTCTTC
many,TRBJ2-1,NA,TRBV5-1,CASSLSSGGYNEQFF,TGCGCCAGCAGCTTGTCGTCAGGAGGGTACAATGAGCAGTTCTTC
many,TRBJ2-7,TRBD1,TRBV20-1,CSANYRGYEQYF,TGCAGTGCCAACTACAGGGGTTACGAGCAGTACTTC
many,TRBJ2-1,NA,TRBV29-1,CSGDEQQFF,TGCAGCGGTGATGAGCAGCAGTTCTTC
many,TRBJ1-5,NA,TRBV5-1,CASSLAGTSNQPQHF,TGCGCCAGCAGCTTGGCCGGTACTAGCAATCAGCCCCAGCATTTT
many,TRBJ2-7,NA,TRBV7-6,CASSSSHGQGWYEQYF,TGTGCCAGCAGCTCCTCTCACGGGCAGGGTTGGTACGAGCAGTACTTC
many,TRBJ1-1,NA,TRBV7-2,CASSHPGRRAFF,TGTGCCAGCAGTCATCCGGGACGCCGAGCTTTCTTT
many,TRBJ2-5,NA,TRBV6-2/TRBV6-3,CASSYVAGAVQETQYF,TGTGCCAGCAGTTACGTGGCGGGGGCCGTACAAGAGACCCAGTACTTC
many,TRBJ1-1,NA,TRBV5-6,CASSFWSRLTPDTEAFF,TGTGCCAGCAGCTTTTGGTCCCGGCTCACTCCGGACACTGAAGCTTTCTTT
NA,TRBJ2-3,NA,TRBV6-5,CASRLQGDTQYF,TGTGCCAGCAGATTACAGGGAGATACGCAGTATTTT
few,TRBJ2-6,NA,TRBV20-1,CSGRGSGRTGANVLTF,TGCAGTGGTAGGGGCAGTGGTCGAACTGGGGCCAACGTCCTGACTTTC
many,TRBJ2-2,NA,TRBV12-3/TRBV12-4,CASSLRSTNTGELFF,TGTGCCAGCAGTTTGAGGTCGACGAACACCGGGGAGCTGTTTTTT
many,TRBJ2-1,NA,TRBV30,CAWSPGVRVTNEQFF,TGTGCCTGGAGTCCAGGAGTTAGGGTTACAAATGAGCAGTTCTTC
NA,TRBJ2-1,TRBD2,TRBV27,CAGSLGLAGSNEQFF,TGTGCCGGCAGTTTAGGACTAGCGGGAAGCAATGAGCAGTTCTTC
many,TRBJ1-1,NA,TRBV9,CASSAGTLNTEAFF,TGTGCCAGCAGCGCCGGGACTTTGAACACTGAAGCTTTCTTT
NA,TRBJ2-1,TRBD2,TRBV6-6,CASIPLAGGPNEQFF,TGTGCCAGCATCCCCCTGGCGGGAGGGCCCAATGAGCAGTTCTTC
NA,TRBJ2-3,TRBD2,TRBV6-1,CASSGTSGRRDTQYF,TGTGCCAGCAGCGGGACTAGCGGGAGGAGGGATACGCAGTATTTT